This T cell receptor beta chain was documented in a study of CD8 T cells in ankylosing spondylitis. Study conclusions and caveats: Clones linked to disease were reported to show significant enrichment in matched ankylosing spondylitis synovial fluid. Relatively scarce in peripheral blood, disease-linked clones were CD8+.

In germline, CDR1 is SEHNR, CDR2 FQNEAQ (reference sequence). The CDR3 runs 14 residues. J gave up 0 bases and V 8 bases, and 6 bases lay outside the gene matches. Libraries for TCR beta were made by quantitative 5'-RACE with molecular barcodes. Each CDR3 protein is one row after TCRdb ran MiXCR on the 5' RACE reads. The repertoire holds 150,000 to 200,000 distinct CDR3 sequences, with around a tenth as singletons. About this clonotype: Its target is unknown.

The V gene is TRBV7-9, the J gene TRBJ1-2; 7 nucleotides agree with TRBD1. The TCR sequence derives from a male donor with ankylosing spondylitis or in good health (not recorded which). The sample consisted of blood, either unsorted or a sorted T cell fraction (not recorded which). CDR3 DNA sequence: TGTGCCAGCTTTGGGACAGACGCTAACTATGGCTACACCTTC. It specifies CASFGTDANYGYTF.